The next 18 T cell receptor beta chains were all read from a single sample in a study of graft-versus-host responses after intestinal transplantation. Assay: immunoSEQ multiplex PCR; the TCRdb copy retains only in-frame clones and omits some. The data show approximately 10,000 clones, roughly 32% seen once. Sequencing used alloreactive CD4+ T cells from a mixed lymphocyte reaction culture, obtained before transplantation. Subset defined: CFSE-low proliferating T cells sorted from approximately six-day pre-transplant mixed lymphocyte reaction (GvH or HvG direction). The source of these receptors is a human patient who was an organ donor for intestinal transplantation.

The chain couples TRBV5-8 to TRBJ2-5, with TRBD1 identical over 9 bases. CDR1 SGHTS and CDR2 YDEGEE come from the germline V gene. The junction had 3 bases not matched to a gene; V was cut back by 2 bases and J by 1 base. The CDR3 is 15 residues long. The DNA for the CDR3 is TGTGCCAGCAGCTTTGGGACAGGGACCCAAGAGACCCAGTACTTC. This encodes CASSFGTGTQETQYF.

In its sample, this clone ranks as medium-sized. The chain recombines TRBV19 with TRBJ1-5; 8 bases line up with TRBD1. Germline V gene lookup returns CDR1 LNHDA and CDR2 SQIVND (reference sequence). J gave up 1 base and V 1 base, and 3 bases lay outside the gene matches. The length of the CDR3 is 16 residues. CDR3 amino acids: CASSIGRGPSNQPQHF. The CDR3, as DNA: TGTGCCAGTAGTATAGGCAGGGGGCCAAGCAATCAGCCCCAGCATTTT.

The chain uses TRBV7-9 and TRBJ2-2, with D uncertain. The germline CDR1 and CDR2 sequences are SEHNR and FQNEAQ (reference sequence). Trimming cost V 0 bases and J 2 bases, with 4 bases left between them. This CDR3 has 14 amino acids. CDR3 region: CASSLATNTGELFF. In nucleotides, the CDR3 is TGTGCCAGCAGCTTAGCGACAAACACCGGGGAGCTGTTTTTT.

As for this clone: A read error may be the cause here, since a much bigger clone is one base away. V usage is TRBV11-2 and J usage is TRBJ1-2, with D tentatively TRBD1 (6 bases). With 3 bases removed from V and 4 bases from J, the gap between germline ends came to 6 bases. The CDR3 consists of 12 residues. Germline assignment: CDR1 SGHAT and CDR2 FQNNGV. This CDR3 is CASSLGAYGYTF. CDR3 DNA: TGTGCCAGCAGCTTGGGGGCCTATGGCTACACCTTC.

The DNA for the CDR3 is TGTGCCAGCAGTTACACAGGGCCCTCTAGCACAGATACGCAGTATTTT. Translating gives CASSYTGPSSTDTQYF. The chain combines TRBV6-6 with TRBJ2-3; possibly TRBD1 for D (6 bases). This CDR3 comprises 16 residues. Trimming shortened V by 2 bases and J by 0 bases, and 12 bases separated the two germline ends. In germline, CDR1 is MNHNY, CDR2 SVGAGI (reference sequence).

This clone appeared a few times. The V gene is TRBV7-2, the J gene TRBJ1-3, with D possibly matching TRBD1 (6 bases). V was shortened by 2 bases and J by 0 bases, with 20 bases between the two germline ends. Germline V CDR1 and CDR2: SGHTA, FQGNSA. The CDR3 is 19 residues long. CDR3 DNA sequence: TGTGCCAGCAGCTTATCTAGGACAGCCCAATCGCTCTCTGGAAACACCATATATTTT. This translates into CASSLSRTAQSLSGNTIYF.

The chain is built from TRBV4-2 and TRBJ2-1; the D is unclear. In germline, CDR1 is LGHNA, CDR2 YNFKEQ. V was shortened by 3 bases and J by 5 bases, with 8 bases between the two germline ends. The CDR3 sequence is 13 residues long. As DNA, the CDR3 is TGTGCCAGCAGCCACCCACCCGACAATGAGCAGTTCTTC. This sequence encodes CASSHPPDNEQFF.

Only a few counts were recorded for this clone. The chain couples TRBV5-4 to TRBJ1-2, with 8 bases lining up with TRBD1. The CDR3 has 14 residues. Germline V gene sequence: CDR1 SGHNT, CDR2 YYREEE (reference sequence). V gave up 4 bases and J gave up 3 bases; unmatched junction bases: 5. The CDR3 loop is CASSQQQGDYGYTF. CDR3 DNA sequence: TGTGCCAGCAGCCAACAACAGGGGGACTATGGCTACACCTTC. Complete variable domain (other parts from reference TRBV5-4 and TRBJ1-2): ETGVTQSPTHLIKTRGQQVTLRCSSQSGHNTVSWYQQALGQGPQFIFQYYREEENGRGNFPPRFSGLQFPNYSSELNVNALELDDSALYLCASSQQQGDYGYTFGSGTRLTVV.

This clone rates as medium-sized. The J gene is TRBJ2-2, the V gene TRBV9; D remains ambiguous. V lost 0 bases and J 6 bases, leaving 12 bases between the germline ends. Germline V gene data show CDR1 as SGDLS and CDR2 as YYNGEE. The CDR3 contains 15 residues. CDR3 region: CASSVALSFAGELFF. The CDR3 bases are TGTGCCAGCAGCGTAGCTCTCAGCTTTGCCGGGGAGCTGTTTTTT.

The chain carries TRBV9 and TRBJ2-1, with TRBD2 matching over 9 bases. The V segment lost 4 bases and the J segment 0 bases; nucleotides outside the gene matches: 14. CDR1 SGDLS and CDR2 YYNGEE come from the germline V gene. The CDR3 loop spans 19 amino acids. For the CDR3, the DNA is TGTGCCAGCAGCCCGCCTCCTAGCGGGGCACGTAGCTCCTACAATGAGCAGTTCTTC. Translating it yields CASSPPPSGARSSYNEQFF.

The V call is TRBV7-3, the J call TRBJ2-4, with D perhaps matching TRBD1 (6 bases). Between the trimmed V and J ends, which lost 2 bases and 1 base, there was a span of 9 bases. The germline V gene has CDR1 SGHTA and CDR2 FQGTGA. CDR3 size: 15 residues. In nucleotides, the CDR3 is TGTGCCAGCAGCTTAGGGGGCGCGGCCAAAAACATTCAGTACTTC. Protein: CASSLGGAAKNIQYF. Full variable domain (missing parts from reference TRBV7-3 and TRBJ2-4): GAGVSQTPSNKVTEKGKYVELRCDPISGHTALYWYRQSLGQGPEFLIYFQGTGAADDSGLPNDRFFAVRPEGSVSTLKIQRTERGDSAVYLCASSLGGAAKNIQYFGAGTRLSVL.

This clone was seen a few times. This chain's CDR3 is CASSYHLVLTGELFF. The CDR3 coding sequence is TGTGCCAGCAGTTACCACCTAGTGCTCACCGGGGAGCTGTTTTTT. This chain connects TRBV6-5 to TRBJ2-2; D not certain. V was trimmed by 2 bases and J by 4 bases, leaving 11 bases between them. Germline V CDR1 and CDR2: MNHEY, SVGAGI. The CDR3 totals 15 residues.

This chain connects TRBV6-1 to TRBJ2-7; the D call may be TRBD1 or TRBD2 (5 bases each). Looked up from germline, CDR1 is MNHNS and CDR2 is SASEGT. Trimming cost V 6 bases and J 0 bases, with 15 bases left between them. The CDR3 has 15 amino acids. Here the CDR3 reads CASRIPGPSSYEQYF. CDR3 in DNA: TGTGCCAGCAGGATTCCGGGACCGTCCTCCTACGAGCAGTACTTC.

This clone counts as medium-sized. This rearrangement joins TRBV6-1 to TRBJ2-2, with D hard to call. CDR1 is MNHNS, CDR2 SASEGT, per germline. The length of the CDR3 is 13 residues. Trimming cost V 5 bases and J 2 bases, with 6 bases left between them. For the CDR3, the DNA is TGTGCCAGCAGTTGGGTTAACACCGGGGAGCTGTTTTTT. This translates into CASSWVNTGELFF.

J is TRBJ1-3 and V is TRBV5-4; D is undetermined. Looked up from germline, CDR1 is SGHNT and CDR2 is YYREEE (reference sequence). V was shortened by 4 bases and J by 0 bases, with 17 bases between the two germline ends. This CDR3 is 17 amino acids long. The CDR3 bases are TGTGCCAGCAGCCCTCCGGGCAGCCCGAGCTCTGGAAACACCATATATTTT. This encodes CASSPPGSPSSGNTIYF.

The CDR3 bases are TGTGCCAGCAGCACGAGGACTAGCGGGGCCCACTACGAGCAGTACTTC. Translation gives CASSTRTSGAHYEQYF. The chain uses TRBV11-2 and TRBJ2-7; TRBD2 aligns across 12 bases. There are 16 residues in the CDR3. V shed 5 bases and J 3 bases; nucleotides not matched to a gene: 8. Germline CDR1 and CDR2: SGHAT and FQNNGV.

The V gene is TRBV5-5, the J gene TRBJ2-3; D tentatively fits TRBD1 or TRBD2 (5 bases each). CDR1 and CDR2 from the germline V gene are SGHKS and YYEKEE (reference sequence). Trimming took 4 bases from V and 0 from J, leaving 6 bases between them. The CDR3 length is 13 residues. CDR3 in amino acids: CASSRGSTDTQYF. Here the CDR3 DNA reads TGTGCCAGCAGCCGGGGCAGCACAGATACGCAGTATTTT.

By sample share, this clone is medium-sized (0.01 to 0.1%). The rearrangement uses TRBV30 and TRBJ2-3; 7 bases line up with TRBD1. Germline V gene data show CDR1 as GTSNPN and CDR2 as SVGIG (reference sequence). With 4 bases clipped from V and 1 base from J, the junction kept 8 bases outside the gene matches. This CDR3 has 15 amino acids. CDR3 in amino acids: CAWTRTGVRTDTQYF. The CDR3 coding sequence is TGTGCCTGGACCAGAACAGGGGTTCGCACAGATACGCAGTATTTT. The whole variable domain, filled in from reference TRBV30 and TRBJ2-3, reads SQTIHQWPATLVQPVGSPLSLECTVEGTSNPNLYWYRQAAGRGLQLLFYSVGIGQISSEVPQNLSASRPQDRQFILSSKKLLLSDSGFYLCAWTRTGVRTDTQYFGPGTRLTVL.